Reported below is one TCR beta chain. The clone's antigen remains unknown. Base qualities are not recorded, but no much larger clone differs from it by a single base. Trimming removed 0 bases from V and 9 bases from J; the gene matches leave 14 bases unexplained. Inclusive of the bounding cysteine and phenylalanine, the CDR3 is 17 residues long. Of all the DNA, just the CDR3 is kept, 51 bases in frame from base 1. The CDR1 and CDR2 encoded by the germline V gene are MNHEY and SVGEGT. Samples from volunteer blood donors who had recovered from COVID-19 were contributed by a second Seattle source. Each collaborating institution followed its own protocols to collect whole blood in K2EDTA tubes. For TCRbeta analysis, collaborators shipped samples as frozen whole blood, isolated PBMCs, or DNA extracted from either of those sample types. TCRbeta CDR3 regions were amplified from genomic DNA using the immunoSEQ Assay, a bias-controlled multiplex PCR. For the original study's pipeline: The number of nucleated cells in each sample was estimated from the amplification of reference gene primers within the assay. Sequence reads were collapsed and filtered to measure the absolute abundance of every unique TCRbeta CDR3 rearrangement. For each sample, productive Simpson clonality was calculated as the square root of Simpson's diversity index across productive rearrangements. This immuneACCESS table, as held by TCRdb, lists in-frame sequences with V and J called but not all clones. Of the missing ones, under half trace to an unresolved V gene in checked studies; the others have no known cause. V and J calls and clone size follow that table, whereas D and trimming were derived from the DNA. This sample is represented by around 230,000 clones; 70% to 90% of them were singletons. The top ten clonotypes cover 2.2% of the sample.

The data were taken from a study of blood T cell repertoires in COVID-19 (dated by TCRdb to between 2020 and 2021). Background on the whole study: Samples from collaborators originated in the United States, Italy and Spain and spanned both the acute and convalescent phases of COVID-19. The prospective study material was composed of cDNA or gDNA derived from T cells, B-cell-depleted T cells, or PBMCs. The dataset comprised deeply sampled blood TCRbeta repertoires from subjects exposed to, actively infected with, or recovered from COVID-19. The repertoires were released in a freely available public database meant as a resource for research on the immune response to SARS-CoV-2. The samples were drawn from two sources: the first 160 participants of the ongoing ImmuneRACE study, and over 950 subjects contributed by 6 global collaborators. A de-identified subject ID, COVID-19 status, age in years and sex were almost always included in the sample metadata. HLA class I and class II types, where available, came from metadata supplied by the sample provider rather than from assay-based typing.

General findings and caveats noted by the study authors: Clinical and demographic metadata were provided uncurated, with the amount varying by source and participant.

This TCR was recovered from a man aged 25-45 years who had recovered from COVID-19. The chain links TRBV6-2 or TRBV6-3 with TRBJ1-5; 7 middle bases align to TRBD1. Sequenced material: peripheral blood. CDR3 protein: CASSYSGQNRGSGPQHF. The sequenced DNA: TGTGCCAGCAGTTACTCGGGTCAGAACAGGGGTAGCGGGCCCCAGCATTTT.